The 19 T cell receptor beta chains listed next were all sequenced from one sample in a study of T cells in Graves' hyperthyroidism and ophthalmopathy. There were TCR beta CDR3 regions amplified from RNA transcripts. RT-PCR in the first round (using the HTBI primer set) targeted the TCR CDR3. TCRdb redid the calling of the multiplex PCR reads with MiXCR, one entry per CDR3 protein. The sample records under 800,000 distinct CDR3 sequences, 12% to 15% being singletons. Sequenced input: blood. The receptors stem from a woman aged 18-35 years with Graves' hyperthyroidism.

This clonotype has only a few counts. The CDR3 DNA reads TGTGCCAGCAGCCAAGATCTAGCAGGGAGGGGAGAGACCCAGTACTTC. Residues: CASSQDLAGRGETQYF. The chain is built from TRBV4-2 and TRBJ2-5, with 7 bases lining up with TRBD2. Germline trimming cut 0 bases from V and 4 bases from J; bases unmatched to any gene: 8. This CDR3 comprises 16 residues. Germline-derived CDR1 and CDR2 are LGHNA and YNFKEQ.

This clonotype came up many times. The chain is built from TRBV12-3 or TRBV12-4 and TRBJ1-1; 7 bases are shared with TRBD1. CDR3 size: 14 residues. Trimming at V came to 4 bases and at J to 3 bases, leaving 5 bases not matched to a gene. The CDR3 sequence: CASSSGGKYTEAFF. The CDR3 DNA follows: TGTGCCAGCAGTTCAGGGGGAAAATACACTGAAGCTTTCTTT.

This clonotype was seen only a few times. The chain links TRBV7-9 to TRBJ1-2, with TRBD1 as a possible D gene (5 bases). The V and J ends lost 5 bases and 2 bases respectively, with 12 bases between them. This CDR3 region has 14 residues. The V gene's germline CDR1 is SEHNR and CDR2 FQNEAQ (reference sequence). The CDR3 DNA reads as TGTGCCAGCAGCCCGACAGTTCAGAACTATGGCTACACCTTC. This translates into CASSPTVQNYGYTF.

This clonotype was seen a few times. The rearrangement joins TRBV18 to TRBJ2-7; possibly TRBD1 or TRBD2 for D (5 bases each). Per the germline V gene, CDR1 is KGHSH and CDR2 is LQKENI. V was pared by 6 bases and J by 5 bases, with 17 bases between. The CDR3 loop spans 14 amino acids. DNA of the CDR3: TGTGCCAGCTCCCAGGGAGCGTCTCGGGACGAGCAGTACTTC. This sequence encodes CASSQGASRDEQYF.

This clonotype was seen a few times. The rearrangement links TRBV29-1 to TRBJ2-3; no definite D call. CDR3 length equals 15 residues. The ends were cut back, 2 bases at V and 0 bases at J, with 12 bases in the middle. Germline CDR1 reads SQVTM; CDR2 reads ANQGSEA. The DNA for the CDR3 is TGCAGCGTTGAAAACAGTCTCTATAGCACAGATACGCAGTATTTT. It translates to CSVENSLYSTDTQYF.

CDR3 in DNA: TGTGCCAGCACCGACCCTGGGACAGGGGGCTTAGATACGCAGTATTTT. Translation gives CASTDPGTGGLDTQYF. The V call is TRBV6-1, the J call TRBJ2-3; 12 bases are a match to TRBD1. Germline CDR1 is MNHNS and CDR2 is SASEGT. The V segment lost 7 bases and the J segment 5 bases; nucleotides outside the gene matches: 10. The CDR3 contains 16 residues.

This clonotype was seen repeatedly, ten times or more. The chain links TRBV4-3 to TRBJ2-3; the match to TRBD1 covers 7 bases. Losses at the gene ends were 1 base for V and 5 bases for J; bases not matched to a gene: 18. This CDR3 comprises 19 residues. The germline V gene encodes CDR1 LGHNA and CDR2 YSLEER. In nucleotides, the CDR3 is TGCGCCAGCAGCCAAGGCCGATTCTTAACAGGGGTCGAAGGAGATACGCAGTATTTT. Protein sequence: CASSQGRFLTGVEGDTQYF.

This chain uses TRBV28 with TRBJ2-1; unclear D gene. Trimming removed 5 bases at V and 13 bases at J, with 18 bases between. CDR1 is MDHEN and CDR2 is SYDVKM in the germline V gene. The CDR3 runs 13 residues. The DNA of the CDR3 is TGTGCCAGCAGTCCGCAACTCAGCGTCCGACAGTTCTTC. It yields the protein CASSPQLSVRQFF.

This clonotype was seen many times. The J gene is TRBJ1-2, the V gene TRBV3-1; no definite D call. The V end was cut by 0 bases, the J end by 8 bases, with 13 bases between. Germline CDR1 reads LGHDT; CDR2 reads YNNKEL (reference sequence). This CDR3 spans 14 amino acids. The CDR3 loop reads CASSQESRRSGYTF. The CDR3 nucleotides read TGTGCCAGCAGCCAAGAGAGCAGGAGGTCAGGCTACACCTTC.

This clonotype was observed a few times. The chain combines TRBV24-1 with TRBJ2-1; D remains ambiguous. Germline V gene lookup returns CDR1 KGHDR and CDR2 SFDVKD. The germline V and J ends were trimmed by 0 bases and 6 bases, with 11 bases remaining between them. The CDR3 runs to 15 residues. The CDR3: CATSDLRIGRNEQFF. The CDR3 DNA sequence: TGTGCCACCAGTGATTTGCGGATTGGCCGCAATGAGCAGTTCTTC.

Only a few counts were recorded for this clonotype. The chain recombines TRBV20-1 with TRBJ1-1; 8 nucleotides line up with TRBD1. CDR1 is DFQATT, CDR2 SNEGSKA, per germline (reference sequence). This CDR3 is 13 amino acids long. The junction had 8 bases not matched to a gene; V was cut back by 6 bases and J by 5 bases. CDR3 sequence: CSAQGTGGTEAFF. The CDR3 DNA reads as TGCAGTGCCCAAGGGACAGGCGGGACTGAAGCTTTCTTT.

This clonotype was counted at least ten times. The chain couples TRBV28 to TRBJ2-1; 15 nucleotides align to TRBD2. Trimming at V came to 3 bases and at J to 10 bases, leaving 7 bases not matched to a gene. CDR3 length: 16 amino acids. Germline V gives CDR1 MDHEN, CDR2 SYDVKM. CDR3 sequence reads: CASSFRTSGRAEEQFF. As DNA, the CDR3 is TGTGCCAGCAGTTTCAGGACTAGCGGGAGGGCCGAGGAGCAGTTCTTC.

This clonotype was recorded at least ten times. The CDR3 sequence: CASSPTGQAYEQYF. CDR3 nucleotide sequence: TGCGCCAGCAGCCCGACTGGACAGGCCTACGAGCAGTACTTC. This chain connects TRBV5-1 to TRBJ2-7, with 7 bases identical to TRBD1. The CDR3 contains 14 residues. V was clipped by 4 bases and J by 2 bases; unmatched bases: 6. Germline loops: CDR1 SGHRS, CDR2 YFSETQ.

The V call is TRBV6-1, the J call TRBJ1-5; 7 bases agree with TRBD1. CDR3 size: 15 residues. CDR1 is MNHNS, CDR2 SASEGT, per germline. V trimming: 6 bases; J trimming: 2 bases; junction bases outside the gene matches: 7. The CDR3 here is CASRQGVRGNQPQHF. DNA for the CDR3: TGTGCCAGCAGGCAGGGGGTACGGGGCAATCAGCCCCAGCATTTT.

This clonotype has more than one count but fewer than ten. The V gene is TRBV7-9, the J gene TRBJ2-7; 7 bases fit TRBD2. Unmatched junction bases numbered 7, after V lost 5 bases and J lost 6 bases. CDR1 is SEHNR and CDR2 is FQNEAQ in the germline V gene (reference sequence). There are 13 residues in the CDR3. Written as DNA, the CDR3 is TGTGCCAGCAGCCATAAATCGGGAGGCGAGCAGTACTTC. The encoded protein is CASSHKSGGEQYF.

This clonotype has ten or more counts. This rearrangement joins TRBV4-1 to TRBJ1-1; D may be TRBD1 (5 bases). The CDR3 runs 16 residues. Trimming took 4 bases from V and 6 from J, leaving 21 bases between them. CDR1 is MGHRA, CDR2 YSYEKL, per germline. CDR3 nucleotides: TGCGCCAGCAGCCCACTCCGGGGGAGGCATATCGCTGAAGCTTTCTTT. Translated, it gives CASSPLRGRHIAEAFF.

This clonotype was observed at least ten times. A much larger clone lies one base from this, so it may be a read error. CDR3 nucleotide sequence: TGTGCCAGCAGCTTAGGGGAATACGAGCAGTACTTC. Protein: CASSLGEYEQYF. The V and J genes are TRBV11-1 and TRBJ2-7; no clear D. The CDR3 consists of 12 residues. Germline CDR1 SGHAT, CDR2 FQDESV (reference sequence). V lost 1 base, J lost 4 bases, and 5 bases lay in between.

In nucleotides, the CDR3 is TGTGCCAGTAGTATCGGCGGGGAACTGGAGACCCAGTACTTC. Residues: CASSIGGELETQYF. The J gene is TRBJ2-5, the V gene TRBV19; D may be TRBD2 (6 bases). Trimming removed 3 bases at V and 5 bases at J, with 13 bases between. This CDR3 region has 14 residues. The germline CDR1 and CDR2 sequences are LNHDA and SQIVND (reference sequence).

This clonotype was seen ten or more times. CDR3: CASSPTTGAGRAFF. The CDR3 DNA is TGTGCCAGCAGCCCAACGACAGGGGCAGGCAGGGCTTTCTTT. The rearrangement uses TRBV27 and TRBJ1-1; TRBD1 agrees at 8 bases. The germline CDR1 and CDR2 sequences are MNHEY and SMNVEV (reference sequence). The CDR3 loop spans 14 amino acids. Germline trimming cut 6 bases from V and 11 bases from J; bases unmatched to any gene: 14.